Listed here are 29 T cell receptor beta chains from one sample, sequenced in a study of shared clonotypes between healthy human individuals. This table comes from immunoSEQ multiplex PCR, and its TCRdb copy is limited to in-frame clones, with some not included. Found here are around 1.6 million clones, nearly 99% of them singletons; the top ten hold roughly 0.4%. The sample was naive CD4+ T cells sorted from blood. Sample subset: CD45RA+ positively selected. The receptor set was obtained from a man in his thirties or forties in good health.

The J gene is TRBJ1-3, the V gene TRBV29-1; D gene unclear. The CDR3 has 15 residues. Deletions cut 3 bases from V and 1 base from J, with 13 bases between. The V gene's germline CDR1 is SQVTM and CDR2 ANQGSEA. In nucleotides, the CDR3 is TGCAGCGTTGAGGGCCTGATGGGGTCTGGAAACACCATATATTTT. Its protein is CSVEGLMGSGNTIYF.

The V and J genes are TRBV21-1 and TRBJ2-3. TRBV21-1 is assigned pseudogene status. The CDR3 length is 16 residues. CDR3 region: CAELRGWRERLDTQYF. The CDR3 bases are TGTGCCGAGCTCAGGGGGTGGCGGGAGCGTCTAGATACGCAGTATTTT.

V usage is TRBV5-8 and J usage is TRBJ2-3; a weak D match, TRBD1 (5 bases). The CDR3 has 14 residues. Per germline, CDR1 SGHTS and CDR2 YDEGEE. V dropped 0 bases and J dropped 8 bases, with 13 bases sitting between them. The CDR3 loop is CASSLGPGLGTQYF. CDR3 sequence (DNA): TGTGCCAGCAGCTTGGGTCCAGGGCTTGGTACGCAGTATTTT.

The chain carries TRBV5-4 and TRBJ1-3; D gene unclear. Trimming removed 1 base from V and 3 bases from J, with 8 bases in between. Germline lookup yields CDR1 SGHNT and CDR2 YYREEE (reference sequence). This CDR3 has 14 amino acids. The CDR3 coding sequence is TGTGCCAGCAGCTTGCAAAAGGATGGAAACACCATATATTTT. As protein: CASSLQKDGNTIYF.

V gene TRBV28 combines with J gene TRBJ1-5; 9 bases map to TRBD1. The CDR3 covers 13 residues. Germline V gene sequence: CDR1 MDHEN, CDR2 SYDVKM. Losses at the gene ends were 6 bases for V and 9 bases for J; bases not matched to a gene: 6. CDR3 residues: CASSYRGRAPQHF. DNA for the CDR3: TGTGCCAGCAGCTACAGGGGGCGGGCGCCCCAGCATTTT.

This chain uses TRBV27 with TRBJ1-1, with a possible D match to TRBD1 (5 bases). Trimming removed 6 bases from V and 6 bases from J, with 23 bases in between. The germline V gene has CDR1 MNHEY and CDR2 SMNVEV (reference sequence). The CDR3 runs to 16 residues. For the CDR3, the DNA is TGTGCCAGCAGCCTGTTTGCGGGGATAGGGACCTCTGAAGCTTTCTTT. Amino acids: CASSLFAGIGTSEAFF.

The chain has TRBV9 and TRBJ2-1, with D unresolved. V was trimmed by 0 bases and J by 8 bases, leaving 15 bases between them. Germline V lookup: CDR1 SGDLS, CDR2 YYNGEE. This CDR3 contains 15 residues. This CDR3 reads CASSVGVFSQDEQFF. DNA for the CDR3: TGTGCCAGCAGCGTAGGTGTCTTTTCCCAGGATGAGCAGTTCTTC.

V is TRBV28 and J is TRBJ1-2, with a weak D call TRBD1 (5 bases). CDR1 MDHEN and CDR2 SYDVKM come from the germline V gene. V was pared by 6 bases and J by 3 bases, with 14 bases between. The CDR3 covers 14 residues. The CDR3 DNA is TGTGCCAGCAGCAATCACCCGGGGGACTATGGCTACACCTTC. Its protein product is CASSNHPGDYGYTF.

The rearrangement joins TRBV20-1 to TRBJ2-1; no clear D gene. The CDR3 is 11 amino acids. Germline assignment: CDR1 DFQATT and CDR2 SNEGSKA (reference sequence). Trimming took 2 bases from V and 8 from J, leaving 7 bases between them. The CDR3 DNA reads as TGCAGTGCTAGATTCGTTGATGAGCAGTTCTTC. Its translation is CSARFVDEQFF.

V usage is TRBV5-6 and J usage is TRBJ1-3, with D unclear. The CDR3 has 13 residues. The V end lost 1 base, the J end lost 4 bases, and 6 bases lay between the germline ends. The germline V gene has CDR1 SGHDT and CDR2 YYEEEE. DNA of the CDR3: TGTGCCAGCAGCTTGCGAGAAGGAAACACCATATATTTT. Protein product: CASSLREGNTIYF.

This rearrangement joins TRBV7-4 to TRBJ2-7, with a possible D match to TRBD2 (5 bases). Germline V gene lookup returns CDR1 SGHVT and CDR2 SQSDAQ. The CDR3 runs to 12 residues. V gave up 6 bases and J gave up 4 bases, with 10 bases separating them. The CDR3 region is CASSQGRYEQYF. CDR3 DNA sequence: TGTGCCAGCAGTCAAGGGAGATACGAGCAGTACTTC.

V and J are TRBV5-1 and TRBJ1-2; TRBD1 matches 8 bases. CDR1 and CDR2 (germline): SGHRS, YFSETQ. The CDR3 spans 15 residues. Trimming removed 4 bases from V and 4 bases from J; junction bases left unmatched: 9. The CDR3 nucleotides read TGCGCCAGCAGCAGCGACAGGGGTGGTTCCTATGGCTACACCTTC. Translating gives CASSSDRGGSYGYTF.

This chain links TRBV29-1 with TRBJ1-1, with a possible D match to TRBD1 (6 bases). V was clipped by 6 bases and J by 3 bases, with 14 bases between them. This CDR3 region has 13 residues. Per germline, CDR1 SQVTM and CDR2 ANQGSEA. CDR3 DNA sequence: TGCAGCGTCCGGACAGACTATTACACTGAAGCTTTCTTT. Its protein is CSVRTDYYTEAFF.

This chain's CDR3 is CAWTSLAVSYEQYF. For the CDR3, the DNA is TGTGCCTGGACTTCGCTAGCGGTATCCTACGAGCAGTACTTC. V and J are TRBV30 and TRBJ2-7, with 7 bases identical to TRBD2. The CDR3 sequence is 14 residues long. J gave up 1 base and V 4 bases, and 7 bases lay outside the gene matches. Germline V gene lookup returns CDR1 GTSNPN and CDR2 SVGIG (reference sequence).

This chain links TRBV28 with TRBJ2-7, with 9 positions matching TRBD1. This CDR3 has 15 amino acids. From germline, CDR1 is MDHEN and CDR2 SYDVKM. Losses at the gene ends were 5 bases for V and 1 base for J; bases not matched to a gene: 6. The CDR3 DNA reads as TGTGCCAGCAGTCCACTACAGGGGGCTTCCTACGAGCAGTACTTC. Protein: CASSPLQGASYEQYF.

The CDR3 nucleotides are TGTGCCAGCAGCTTTGTGAATCAGCCCCAGCATTTT. It codes for CASSFVNQPQHF. The chain combines TRBV7-9 with TRBJ1-5; no definite D call. The germline V and J ends were trimmed by 3 bases and 4 bases, with 4 bases remaining between them. Germline loops: CDR1 SEHNR, CDR2 FQNEAQ (reference sequence). The CDR3 loop spans 12 amino acids.

The chain joins TRBV5-5 to TRBJ2-1; D is undetermined. The CDR3 has 17 amino acids. Germline CDR1 SGHKS, CDR2 YYEKEE (reference sequence). Trimming took off 0 bases at V and 0 bases at J, with 13 bases between the two ends. CDR3 in DNA: TGTGCCAGCAGCTTGGAGGAACGAGCTAGCTCCTACAATGAGCAGTTCTTC. It is translated as CASSLEERASSYNEQFF.

This chain connects TRBV18 to TRBJ2-7; D is possibly TRBD1 (6 bases). CDR3 length: 13 amino acids. V was trimmed by 3 bases and J by 7 bases, leaving 13 bases between them. Germline CDR1 reads KGHSH; CDR2 reads LQKENI. CDR3 bases: TGTGCCAGCTCACCGGGACAAACGGAAGAGCAGTACTTC. It translates to CASSPGQTEEQYF.

The chain recombines TRBV19 with TRBJ2-1; tentatively, D is TRBD1 (6 bases). CDR3 length: 15 residues. The V and J ends lost 5 bases and 7 bases respectively, with 18 bases between them. Looked up from germline, CDR1 is LNHDA and CDR2 is SQIVND (reference sequence). CDR3 sequence (DNA): TGTGCCAGTAGTCCTTTACCGGGACACATTAATGAGCAGTTCTTC. This encodes CASSPLPGHINEQFF.

The chain employs TRBV4-3 and TRBJ2-3, with D perhaps TRBD1 (6 bases). The CDR3 loop spans 12 amino acids. Between the trimmed V and J ends, which lost 0 bases and 8 bases, there was a span of 6 bases. Germline V gene sequence: CDR1 LGHNA, CDR2 YSLEER. The CDR3 spells CASSQEGATQYF. CDR3 bases: TGCGCCAGCAGCCAAGAGGGGGCTACGCAGTATTTT.

A single count supports this clone. V usage is TRBV9 and J usage is TRBJ1-3; no definite D call. Per the germline V gene, CDR1 is SGDLS and CDR2 is YYNGEE. This CDR3 contains 13 residues. Trimming pared 0 bases from V and 2 bases from J, leaving 3 bases between. The chain's CDR3 is CASSVGTGNTIYF. In nucleotides, the CDR3 is TGTGCCAGCAGCGTAGGGACTGGAAACACCATATATTTT.

V gene TRBV2 combines with J gene TRBJ2-3; TRBD2 agrees at 9 bases. The V and J ends lost 4 bases and 6 bases, in that order; junction bases with no gene match: 11. CDR1 and CDR2 (germline): SNHLY, FYNNEI. The CDR3 length is 16 residues. CDR3 DNA: TGTGCCAGCAGTGCACCCCTAGCGGGATCCCTGGATACGCAGTATTTT. Translation gives CASSAPLAGSLDTQYF.

This chain joins TRBV5-1 and TRBJ2-1; D tentatively reads TRBD1 or TRBD2 (5 bases each). CDR3 length: 11 residues. V was trimmed by 0 bases and J by 12 bases, leaving 7 bases between them. Germline V gives CDR1 SGHRS, CDR2 YFSETQ. The CDR3 protein is CASSLGGSQFF. CDR3 sequence (DNA): TGCGCCAGCAGCTTGGGGGGGTCGCAGTTCTTC.

The V gene is TRBV10-1, the J gene TRBJ1-1; unclear D gene. V lost 4 bases, J lost 6 bases, and 9 bases lay in between. CDR3 length: 12 amino acids. Germline V gene data show CDR1 as WNHNN and CDR2 as SYGVQD (reference sequence). CDR3 nucleotide sequence: TGCGCCAGCAGTGGGGAAAGCGCTGAAGCTTTCTTT. This gives the protein CASSGESAEAFF.

The rearrangement uses TRBV28 and TRBJ2-1, with D unresolved. The CDR3 is made up of 10 amino acids. Trimming left V 7 bases short and J 9 bases short, with 7 bases between. CDR1 is MDHEN, CDR2 SYDVKM, per germline. The CDR3 reads CASIGVEQFF. For the CDR3, the DNA is TGTGCCAGCATTGGGGTTGAGCAGTTCTTC. Drawing the rest from reference TRBV28 and TRBJ2-1, the complete variable domain is DVKVTQSSRYLVKRTGEKVFLECVQDMDHENMFWYRQDPGLGLRLIYFSYDVKMKEKGDIPEGYSVSREKKERFSLILESASTNQTSMYLCASIGVEQFFGPGTRLTVL.

On this clone: This sample includes further DNA sequences coding for the same CDR3. The genes are TRBV18 and TRBJ1-1; D uncertain. Trimming shortened V by 3 bases and J by 3 bases, and 8 bases separated the two germline ends. The CDR3 contains 13 residues. Germline lookup yields CDR1 KGHSH and CDR2 LQKENI. As DNA, the CDR3 is TGTGCCAGCTCACCGCCGTCTTACACTGAAGCTTTCTTT. This sequence encodes CASSPPSYTEAFF.

As concerns this clone: Additional DNA sequences in this sample encode the identical CDR3. The rearrangement joins TRBV27 to TRBJ2-7; D is uncertain. Germline CDR1 and CDR2: MNHEY and SMNVEV (reference sequence). This CDR3 has 11 residues. Trimming took off 6 bases at V and 4 bases at J, with 7 bases between the two ends. Written as DNA, the CDR3 is TGTGCCAGCAGCTCCCCGTACGAGCAGTACTTC. This sequence encodes CASSSPYEQYF.

This rearrangement joins TRBV7-2 to TRBJ1-5; D might be TRBD1 (5 bases). This CDR3 is built from 13 residues. Trimming stripped 4 bases from V and 6 bases from J, with 10 bases between. Germline CDR1 is SGHTA and CDR2 is FQGNSA. The CDR3 region has the DNA TGTGCCAGCAGCTCGCAGGGCGCTCAGCCCCAGCATTTT. Translation gives CASSSQGAQPQHF.

V gene TRBV5-5 combines with J gene TRBJ1-1; no reliable D call. The V gene lost 7 bases and the J gene lost 3 bases, with 10 bases spanning the gap. Germline V CDR1 and CDR2: SGHKS, YYEKEE (reference sequence). The CDR3 length is 12 residues. The CDR3 sequence: CASLRLDTEAFF. The CDR3 DNA reads TGTGCCAGCCTAAGGCTGGACACTGAAGCTTTCTTT.